This is a list of T cell receptor beta chains from one sample in a study of kidney transplant recipient with SARS-CoV-2 infection. Using its own MiXCR run on the reads, TCRdb lists one record per CDR3 protein. The data show about 250,000 distinct CDR3 sequences, less than 35% seen once. Here the sequenced sample was a blood sample, taken at baseline and on day 111 from a kidney transplant recipient. These TCRs come from a male patient aged 25-45 years who had COVID-19 and was a kidney transplant recipient. Some T cells may have come from the graft donor. CDR3s include the opening cysteine and the closing phenylalanine or tryptophan. A D gene is named only where the DNA matches it firmly. Clone size, where shown, is once, few, many, or a class for clones that have expanded.

TRBV4-3,-,TRBJ2-1,13,many,CASSKPIYNEQFF,TGCGCCAGCAGCAAACCGATCTACAATGAGCAGTTCTTC
TRBV30,TRBD2,TRBJ2-1,15,many,CAWSALAGVSNEQFF,TGTGCCTGGAGTGCACTAGCGGGAGTTAGCAATGAGCAGTTCTTC
TRBV14,-,TRBJ1-4,15,many,CASSGGTLRNEKLFF,TGTGCCAGCAGCGGGGGGACATTACGAAATGAAAAACTGTTTTTT
TRBV7-6,-,TRBJ1-2,17,many,CASSTVAESRKTYGYTF,TGTGCCAGCAGCACGGTGGCTGAATCTCGAAAGACCTATGGCTACACCTTC
TRBV10-3,-,TRBJ1-1,14,-,CAISESGVVTEAFF,TGTGCCATCAGTGAGTCAGGGGTGGTTACTGAAGCTTTCTTT
TRBV18,-,TRBJ1-1,14,many,CASSPSVSTLEAFF,TGTGCCAGCTCACCATCAGTTAGTACCCTTGAAGCTTTCTTT
TRBV4-2,TRBD2,TRBJ2-1,15,many,CASSQDQAGGPRQFF,TGTGCCAGCAGCCAAGATCAAGCGGGAGGGCCCAGGCAGTTCTTC
TRBV30,TRBD2,TRBJ2-6,18,many,CAWSAKGSGASGANVLTF,TGTGCCTGGAGTGCTAAGGGTAGCGGGGCCTCTGGGGCCAACGTCCTGACTTTC
TRBV20-1,-,TRBJ2-7,13,many,CSARGGTSYEQYF,TGCAGTGCTAGAGGCGGGACCAGCTACGAGCAGTACTTC
TRBV24-1,-,TRBJ1-5,14,-,CATSDGGGGQPQHF,TGCGCCACCAGTGATGGGGGCGGGGGCCAGCCCCAGCATTTT
TRBV6-5,TRBD2,TRBJ2-7,14,many,CASSSQRERNEQYF,TGTGCCAGCAGTTCCCAGCGGGAGCGGAACGAGCAGTACTTC
TRBV7-8,TRBD2,TRBJ2-3,16,-,CASSLTSGSSTDTQYF,TGTGCCAGCAGCTTGACTAGCGGATCTAGCACAGATACGCAGTATTTT
TRBV5-5,-,TRBJ1-2,16,many,CASYVPVSRKTYGYTF,TGTGCCAGCTATGTCCCTGTCTCGCGAAAGACCTATGGCTACACCTTC
TRBV4-1,-,TRBJ1-2,14,once,CASNQLNSNYGYTF,TGCGCCAGCAACCAGCTGAACAGTAACTATGGCTACACCTTC
TRBV5-1,TRBD1,TRBJ2-1,14,many,CASSRGQGIDEQFF,TGCGCCAGCAGTCGGGGACAGGGAATCGATGAGCAGTTCTTC
TRBV5-4,TRBD1,TRBJ2-2,16,many,CASSTLQGANTGELFF,TGTGCCAGCAGTACACTACAGGGGGCTAACACCGGGGAGCTGTTTTTT
TRBV5-4,TRBD1,TRBJ1-3,17,many,CASSLVPGQSSGNTIYF,TGTGCCAGCAGCTTGGTTCCGGGACAGAGCTCTGGAAACACCATATATTTT
TRBV3-1,-,TRBJ1-2,17,many,CASSPNVTLRKTYGYTF,TGTGCCAGCAGCCCGAATGTCACCCTTCGAAAGACCTATGGCTACACCTTC
TRBV7-3,-,TRBJ1-1,13,many,CASSFGFQEQAFF,TGTGCCAGCAGCTTCGGGTTCCAGGAACAAGCTTTCTTT
TRBV3-1,TRBD1,TRBJ2-5,16,few,CASSRWDRKSAETQYF,TGTGCCAGCAGCCGCTGGGACAGAAAATCGGCGGAGACCCAGTACTTC
TRBV28,-,TRBJ1-1,11,many,CASSSYTEAFF,TGTGCCAGCAGTTCATACACTGAAGCTTTCTTT
TRBV9,-,TRBJ2-5,13,few,CASSPAGEETQYF,TGTGCCAGCAGCCCAGCAGGGGAGGAGACCCAGTACTTC
TRBV10-1,-,TRBJ1-3,14,-,CASSSSGAGSTIYF,TGCGCCAGCTCCTCCTCAGGGGCAGGAAGCACCATATATTTT
TRBV24-1,-,TRBJ1-2,17,many,CATSALDSTRKTYGYTF,TGTGCCACCAGTGCGCTCGATAGTACCAGAAAGACCTATGGCTACACCTTC
TRBV5-6,-,TRBJ1-2,16,-,CASRINNSRKTCGYTF,TGTGCCAGCAGGATCAACAATAGTCGAAAGACCTGTGGCTACACCTTC
TRBV9,-,TRBJ2-6,17,few,CASSVRSRDSGANVLTF,TGTGCCAGCAGCGTAAGGTCCAGAGACTCTGGGGCCAACGTCCTGACTTTC
TRBV28,-,TRBJ2-7,13,many,CASSLPQGWEQYF,TGTGCCAGCAGTTTGCCCCAGGGGTGGGAGCAGTACTTC
TRBV28,TRBD2,TRBJ2-3,16,-,CASTTRAGGPGDTQYF,TGTGCCAGCACCACGCGAGCGGGAGGGCCTGGAGATACGCAGTATTTT
TRBV27,-,TRBJ1-1,14,many,CASSLRLGNTEAFF,TGTGCCAGCAGTTTAAGGTTAGGGAACACTGAAGCTTTCTTT
TRBV12-3/TRBV12-4,-,TRBJ1-6,15,many,CASRQTGSYNSPLHF,TGTGCCAGCAGACAAACAGGATCCTATAATTCACCCCTCCACTTT
TRBV6-6,-,TRBJ2-7,16,many,CASSYFDGLSSYEQYF,TGTGCCAGCAGTTACTTCGACGGGTTAAGCTCCTACGAGCAGTACTTC
TRBV5-1,TRBD1,TRBJ2-1,13,-,CASRPTGGNEQFF,TGCGCCAGCAGACCCACAGGGGGCAATGAGCAGTTCTTC
TRBV19,-,TRBJ1-3,15,many,CASSTQFSSGNTIYF,TGTGCCAGTAGTACTCAGTTTTCCTCTGGAAACACCATATATTTT
TRBV10-3,-,TRBJ1-2,12,many,CATSSEGYGYTF,TGTGCCACGTCATCCGAAGGGTATGGCTACACCTTC
TRBV29-1,-,TRBJ1-4,13,many,CSVEDSGREKLFF,TGCAGCGTTGAAGATTCAGGGAGGGAAAAACTGTTTTTT
TRBV29-1,-,TRBJ1-1,12,once,CSAQTGNAEAFF,TGCAGCGCCCAAACGGGGAACGCTGAAGCTTTCTTT
TRBV9,-,TRBJ1-4,17,many,CASKQALITSSNEKLFF,TGTGCCAGCAAACAAGCCCTGATAACCAGCTCTAATGAAAAACTGTTTTTT
TRBV15,-,TRBJ2-3,16,many,CATSRVKLASTDTQYF,TGTGCCACCAGCAGAGTTAAACTAGCTAGCACAGATACGCAGTATTTT
TRBV3-1,-,TRBJ1-2,17,many,CASSRDGTLRKTYGYTF,TGTGCCAGCAGCAGAGACGGCACCCTTCGAAAGACCTATGGCTACACCTTC
TRBV6-8,TRBD1,TRBJ2-7,15,many,CASSSPPGQDYEQYF,TGTGCCAGCAGTTCCCCTCCGGGACAGGACTACGAGCAGTACTTC
TRBV6-5,TRBD1,TRBJ2-2,16,-,CASSVFTGGNTGELFF,TGTGCCAGCAGTGTATTTACAGGGGGGAACACCGGGGAGCTGTTTTTT
TRBV9,TRBD1,TRBJ1-2,15,-,CASRGGTGTGYGYTF,TGTGCCAGCAGAGGCGGGACCGGGACAGGATATGGCTACACCTTC
TRBV19,TRBD2,TRBJ2-3,14,many,CASNSGRRADTQYF,TGTGCCAGTAATAGCGGGAGGCGAGCAGATACGCAGTATTTT
TRBV11-1,-,TRBJ1-2,17,many,CASSSPSKAGKTYGYTF,TGTGCCAGCAGCTCTCCTTCTAAGGCTGGAAAGACCTATGGCTACACCTTC
TRBV11-2,-,TRBJ1-1,15,many,CASSFPQVVNTEAFF,TGTGCCAGCAGCTTTCCGCAAGTTGTGAACACTGAAGCTTTCTTT
TRBV10-3,TRBD2,TRBJ2-3,17,many,CAISESVLAGTTDTQYF,TGTGCCATCAGTGAGTCGGTTCTAGCGGGGACCACAGATACGCAGTATTTT
TRBV5-5,-,TRBJ1-1,12,few,CASSLGGFEAFF,TGTGCCAGCAGCTTGGGGGGTTTTGAAGCTTTCTTT
TRBV13,-,TRBJ1-4,16,-,CASSLADSWGGEELFF,TGTGCTAGCAGCTTAGCCGACTCCTGGGGGGGAGAAGAACTGTTTTTT
TRBV20-1,TRBD1,TRBJ2-1,14,many,CSARDRDRYNEQFF,TGCAGTGCTAGAGATCGGGACAGGTACAATGAGCAGTTCTTC
TRBV12-3/TRBV12-4,-,TRBJ1-5,18,many,CASSGGREVGTGGQPQHF,TGTGCCAGCAGTGGGGGCAGGGAGGTAGGGACCGGGGGTCAGCCCCAGCATTTT
TRBV11-3,-,TRBJ2-3,15,many,CASSARRGGDDTQYF,TGTGCCAGCAGCGCGCGAAGGGGGGGGGACGATACGCAGTATTTT
TRBV4-2,-,TRBJ2-5,13,-,CTSSRGDGETQYF,TGTACCAGCAGCCGTGGGGACGGGGAGACCCAGTACTTC
TRBV6-2/TRBV6-3,-,TRBJ2-7,13,many,CATQRGSSYEQYF,TGTGCCACCCAACGAGGGTCCTCCTACGAGCAGTACTTC
TRBV4-3,-,TRBJ2-7,15,many,CASSQAVQRDYEQYF,TGCGCCAGCAGCCAAGCTGTACAGAGGGACTACGAGCAGTACTTC
TRBV4-1,-,TRBJ2-6,17,-,CASSHRGENSGANVLTF,TGCGCCAGCAGCCACAGAGGGGAAAACTCTGGGGCCAACGTCCTGACTTTC
TRBV5-6,-,TRBJ1-2,16,many,CASQWGNSRKTYGYTF,TGTGCCAGCCAATGGGGCAATAGTCGAAAGACCTATGGCTACACCTTC
TRBV4-1,-,TRBJ2-1,13,many,CASSQETGNEQFF,TGCGCCAGCAGCCAGGAAACAGGCAATGAGCAGTTCTTC